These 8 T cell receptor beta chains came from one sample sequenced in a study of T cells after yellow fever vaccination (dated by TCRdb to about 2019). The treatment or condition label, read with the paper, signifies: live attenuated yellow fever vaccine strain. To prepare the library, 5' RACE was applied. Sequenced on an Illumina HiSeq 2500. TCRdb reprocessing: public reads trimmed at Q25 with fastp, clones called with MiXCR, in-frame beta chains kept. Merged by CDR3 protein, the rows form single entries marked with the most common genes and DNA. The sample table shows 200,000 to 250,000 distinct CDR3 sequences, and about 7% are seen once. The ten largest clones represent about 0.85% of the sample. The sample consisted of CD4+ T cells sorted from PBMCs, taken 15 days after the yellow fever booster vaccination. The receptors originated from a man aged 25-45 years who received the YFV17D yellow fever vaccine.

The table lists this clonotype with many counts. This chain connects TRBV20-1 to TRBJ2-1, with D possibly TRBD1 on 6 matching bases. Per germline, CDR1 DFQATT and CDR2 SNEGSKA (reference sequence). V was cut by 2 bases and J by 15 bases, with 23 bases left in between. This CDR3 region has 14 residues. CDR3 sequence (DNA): TGCAGTGCTAGAAATCCGTCGAGACAGGATCGAATGTTCTTC. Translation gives CSARNPSRQDRMFF.

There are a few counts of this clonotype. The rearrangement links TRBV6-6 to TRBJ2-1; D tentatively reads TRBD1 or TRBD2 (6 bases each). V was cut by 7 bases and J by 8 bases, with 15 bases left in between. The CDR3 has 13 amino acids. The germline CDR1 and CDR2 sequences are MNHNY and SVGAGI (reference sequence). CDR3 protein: CASTWGARDEQFF. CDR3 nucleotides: TGTGCCAGCACCTGGGGGGCGCGAGATGAGCAGTTCTTC.

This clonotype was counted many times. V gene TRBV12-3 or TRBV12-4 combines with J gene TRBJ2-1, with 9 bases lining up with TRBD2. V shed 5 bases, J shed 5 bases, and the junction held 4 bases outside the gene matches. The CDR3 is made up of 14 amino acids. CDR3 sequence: CASSQREEHNEQFF. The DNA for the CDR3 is TGTGCCAGCAGTCAGCGGGAGGAACACAATGAGCAGTTCTTC.

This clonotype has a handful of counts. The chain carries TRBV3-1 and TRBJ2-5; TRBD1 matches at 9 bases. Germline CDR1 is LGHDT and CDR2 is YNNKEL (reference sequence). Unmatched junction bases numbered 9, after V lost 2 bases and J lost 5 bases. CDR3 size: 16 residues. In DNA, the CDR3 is TGTGCCAGCAGCCAAATAACAGGGGGCGTACGCGAGACCCAGTACTTC. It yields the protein CASSQITGGVRETQYF.

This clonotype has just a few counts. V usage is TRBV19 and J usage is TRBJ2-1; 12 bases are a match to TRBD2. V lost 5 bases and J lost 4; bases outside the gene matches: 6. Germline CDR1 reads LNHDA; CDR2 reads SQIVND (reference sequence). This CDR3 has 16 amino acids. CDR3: CASSSLTSGSYNEQFF. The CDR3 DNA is TGTGCCAGTAGTTCCTTGACTAGCGGGAGTTACAATGAGCAGTTCTTC. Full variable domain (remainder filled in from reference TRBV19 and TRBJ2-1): DGGITQSPKYLFRKEGQNVTLSCEQNLNHDAMYWYRQDPGQGLRLIYYSQIVNDFQKGDIAEGYSVSREKKESFPLTVTSAQKNPTAFYLCASSSLTSGSYNEQFFGPGTRLTVL.

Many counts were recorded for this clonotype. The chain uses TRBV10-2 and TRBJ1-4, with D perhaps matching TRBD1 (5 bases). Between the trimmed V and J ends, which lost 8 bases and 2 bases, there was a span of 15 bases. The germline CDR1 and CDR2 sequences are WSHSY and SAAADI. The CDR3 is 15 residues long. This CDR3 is CASGGFRRTNEKLFF. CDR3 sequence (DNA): TGCGCCAGCGGGGGGTTTCGGCGGACTAATGAAAAACTGTTTTTT.

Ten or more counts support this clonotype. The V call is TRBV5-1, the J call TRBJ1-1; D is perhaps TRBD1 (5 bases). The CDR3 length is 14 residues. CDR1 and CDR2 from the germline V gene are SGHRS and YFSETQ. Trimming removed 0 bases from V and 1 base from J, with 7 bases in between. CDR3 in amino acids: CASSLGGANTEAFF. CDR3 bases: TGCGCCAGCAGCTTGGGTGGGGCGAACACTGAAGCTTTCTTT.

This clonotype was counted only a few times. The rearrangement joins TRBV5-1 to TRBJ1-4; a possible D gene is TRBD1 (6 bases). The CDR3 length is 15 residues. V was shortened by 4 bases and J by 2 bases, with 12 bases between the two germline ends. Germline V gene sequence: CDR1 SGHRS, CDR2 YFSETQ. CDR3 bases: TGCGCCAGCAGCCCCACAGGGACCACTAATGAAAAACTGTTTTTT. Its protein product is CASSPTGTTNEKLFF.